Included here is one T cell receptor beta chain sequence, with context. Gene names are the mouse ones. The read is 1 residue too short to cover the CDR3 end, so that end is filled in from the germline J gene. The sample is drawn from a study of tissue T cells after allogeneic stem cell transplantation. Germline CDR1 reads SGHDT; CDR2 reads FRDEAV. The CDR3 length is 15 residues. V was trimmed by 1 base and J by 0 bases, leaving 7 bases between them. Generated by immunoSEQ multiplex PCR, the TCRdb table keeps only in-frame clones and is missing some. The data show 48,000 or so clones, with 73% seen just once and about 0.7% held by the top ten.

The sequencing sample was made of sorted cells pooled from one or two spleens. This clonotype was sampled from a pool of C57BL/6 mice in good health. V and J are TRBV14 and TRBJ2-2; tentatively, D is TRBD2 (6 bases). The CDR3 loop reads CASSFLGTNTGQLYF. The covered CDR3 bases are TGTGCCAGCAGTTTCCTGGGGACAAACACCGGGCAGCTCTAC.